This TCR beta chain was found in a study of regulatory T cells in long-lasting Graves disease. Overall study: Positivity for TSH receptor antibodies plus over 5 years of antithyroid drugs meant persistent Graves' disease. Study-level points and caveats: Shared public clonotypes totalled some 2,500 in persistent patients, compared with about a thousand in new patients. There were preferences for TRBV28, TRBJ1-2 and TRBJ2-5 in persistent disease.

The CDR3 has 12 residues. Germline V gene lookup returns CDR1 MNHNS and CDR2 SASEGT. This clonotype was found many times. Its antigen remains unknown. A read error may produce the germline difference seen at one junction end. CDR3 regions were amplified by Arm-PCR using iRepertoire HTBI primers to build TCR beta libraries. Authors' analysis steps: Across samples, 60 or so TRBV and around 14 TRBJ segments were found. TCRdb used MiXCR to reprocess the multiplex PCR reads, holding one entry per CDR3 protein. Here the V and J calls rest on TCRdb's processing, not on the authors' analysis. The sample yields 300,000 to 400,000 distinct CDR3 sequences, around a fifth seen once. Specified time point: persistent/refractory GD, antithyroid drugs over 5 years with positive TRAb. PBMCs were the source of the RNA used for TCR sequencing.

This sequence joins TRBV6-1 and TRBJ2-7, with a possible D match to TRBD1 (7 bases). This TCR was recovered from a female donor with Graves disease. Material: peripheral blood mononuclear cells (PBMCs), obtained when the disease was refractory, from a patient treated with antithyroid drugs. CDR3 sequence: CASRPWTGGVWF. The CDR3 DNA reads as TGTGCCAGCAGACCCTGGACAGGCGGGGTTTGGTTC.